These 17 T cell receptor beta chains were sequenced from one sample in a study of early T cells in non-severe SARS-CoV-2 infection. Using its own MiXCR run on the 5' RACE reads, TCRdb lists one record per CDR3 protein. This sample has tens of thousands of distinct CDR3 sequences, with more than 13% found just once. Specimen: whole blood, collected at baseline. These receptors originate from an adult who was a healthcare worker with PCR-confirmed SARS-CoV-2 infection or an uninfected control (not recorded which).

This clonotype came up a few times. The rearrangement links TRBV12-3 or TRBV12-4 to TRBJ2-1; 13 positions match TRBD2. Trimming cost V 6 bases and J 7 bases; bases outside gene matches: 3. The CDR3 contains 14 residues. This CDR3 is CASRTSGGRNEQFF. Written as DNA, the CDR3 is TGTGCCAGCAGGACTAGCGGGGGGCGGAATGAGCAGTTCTTC.

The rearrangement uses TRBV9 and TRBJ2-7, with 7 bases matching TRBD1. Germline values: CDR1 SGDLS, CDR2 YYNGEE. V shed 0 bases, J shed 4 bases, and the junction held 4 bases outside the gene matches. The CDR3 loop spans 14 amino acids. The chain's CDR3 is CASSVVGRGYEQYF. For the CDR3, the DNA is TGTGCCAGCAGCGTAGTAGGCAGGGGGTACGAGCAGTACTTC. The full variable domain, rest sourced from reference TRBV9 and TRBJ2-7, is DSGVTQTPKHLITATGQRVTLRCSPRSGDLSVYWYQQSLDQGLQFLIQYYNGEERAKGNILERFSAQQFPDLHSELNLSSLELGDSALYFCASSVVGRGYEQYFGPGTRLTVT.

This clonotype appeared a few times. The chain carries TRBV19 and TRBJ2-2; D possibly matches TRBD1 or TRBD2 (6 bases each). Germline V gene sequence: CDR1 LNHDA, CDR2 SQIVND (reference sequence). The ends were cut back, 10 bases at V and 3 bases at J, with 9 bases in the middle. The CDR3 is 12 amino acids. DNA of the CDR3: TGTGCCATTAGGGGGGACACCGGGGAGCTGTTTTTT. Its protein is CAIRGDTGELFF.

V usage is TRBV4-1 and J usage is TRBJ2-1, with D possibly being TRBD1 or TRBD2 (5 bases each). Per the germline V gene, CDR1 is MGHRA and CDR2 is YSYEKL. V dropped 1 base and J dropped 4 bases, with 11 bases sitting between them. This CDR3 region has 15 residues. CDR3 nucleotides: TGCGCCAGCAGCCAAGTCGAGGGACCTTACAATGAGCAGTTCTTC. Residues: CASSQVEGPYNEQFF.

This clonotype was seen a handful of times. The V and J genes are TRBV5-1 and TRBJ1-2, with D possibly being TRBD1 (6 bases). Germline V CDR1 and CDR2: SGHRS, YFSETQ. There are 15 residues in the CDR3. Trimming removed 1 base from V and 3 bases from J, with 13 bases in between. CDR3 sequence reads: CASSLRGQKDYGYTF. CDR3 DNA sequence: TGCGCCAGCAGCTTGAGGGGACAAAAGGACTATGGCTACACCTTC.

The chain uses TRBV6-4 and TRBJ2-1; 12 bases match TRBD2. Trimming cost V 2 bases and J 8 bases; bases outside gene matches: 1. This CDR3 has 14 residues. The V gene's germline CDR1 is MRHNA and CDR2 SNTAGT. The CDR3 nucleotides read TGTGCCAGCAGTGACGGGACTAGCGGGCATGAGCAGTTCTTC. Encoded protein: CASSDGTSGHEQFF.

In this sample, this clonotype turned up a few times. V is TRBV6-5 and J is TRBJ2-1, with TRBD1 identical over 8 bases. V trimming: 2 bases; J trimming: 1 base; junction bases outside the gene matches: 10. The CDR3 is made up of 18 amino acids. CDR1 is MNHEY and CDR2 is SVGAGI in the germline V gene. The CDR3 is CASSYAIDRGQSYNEQFF. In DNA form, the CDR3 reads TGTGCCAGCAGTTACGCTATCGACAGGGGTCAATCCTACAATGAGCAGTTCTTC.

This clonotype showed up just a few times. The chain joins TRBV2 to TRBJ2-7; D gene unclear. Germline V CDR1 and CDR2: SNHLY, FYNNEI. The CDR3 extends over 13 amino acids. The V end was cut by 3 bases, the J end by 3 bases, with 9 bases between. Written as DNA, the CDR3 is TGTGCCAGCAGTGAGGGCACTTACTACGAGCAGTACTTC. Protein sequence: CASSEGTYYEQYF.

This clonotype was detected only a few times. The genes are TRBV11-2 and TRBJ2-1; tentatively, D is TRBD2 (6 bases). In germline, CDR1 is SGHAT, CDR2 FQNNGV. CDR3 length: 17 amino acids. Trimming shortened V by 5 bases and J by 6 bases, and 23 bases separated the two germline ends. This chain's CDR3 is CASSPEPGRGSGNEQFF. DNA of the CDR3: TGTGCCAGCAGCCCAGAGCCGGGACGGGGGTCGGGCAATGAGCAGTTCTTC. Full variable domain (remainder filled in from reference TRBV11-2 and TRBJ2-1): EAGVAQSPRYKIIEKRQSVAFWCNPISGHATLYWYQQILGQGPKLLIQFQNNGVVDDSQLPKDRFSAERLKGVDSTLKIQPAKLEDSAVYLCASSPEPGRGSGNEQFFGPGTRLTVL.

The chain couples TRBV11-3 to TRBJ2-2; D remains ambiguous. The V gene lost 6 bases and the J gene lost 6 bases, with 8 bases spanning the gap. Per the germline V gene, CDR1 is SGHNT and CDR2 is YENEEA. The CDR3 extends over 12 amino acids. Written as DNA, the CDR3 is TGTGCCAGCAGTCCCGAGGCCGGGGAGCTGTTTTTT. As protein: CASSPEAGELFF.

CDR3 nucleotides: TGTGCCAGCAGCCCCAGGTCCAGCTCCTACAATGAGCAGTTCTTC. Amino acid sequence: CASSPRSSSYNEQFF. The chain couples TRBV7-7 to TRBJ2-1; D unclear. This CDR3 is 15 amino acids long. The V end was cut by 5 bases, the J end by 0 bases, with 11 bases between. Germline V gene lookup returns CDR1 SSHAT and CDR2 FNYEAQ (reference sequence).

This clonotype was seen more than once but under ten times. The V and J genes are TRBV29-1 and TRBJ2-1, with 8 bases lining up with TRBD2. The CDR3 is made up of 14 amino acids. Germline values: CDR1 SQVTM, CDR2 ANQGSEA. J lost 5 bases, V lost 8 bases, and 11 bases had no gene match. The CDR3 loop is CSTEGGRSNNEQFF. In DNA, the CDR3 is TGCAGCACTGAAGGCGGGAGGTCTAACAATGAGCAGTTCTTC.

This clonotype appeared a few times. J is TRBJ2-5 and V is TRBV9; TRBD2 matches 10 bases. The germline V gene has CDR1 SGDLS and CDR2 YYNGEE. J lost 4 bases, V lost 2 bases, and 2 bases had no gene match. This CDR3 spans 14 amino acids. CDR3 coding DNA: TGTGCCAGCAGCGTGAGCGGGGGGGCAGAGACCCAGTACTTC. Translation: CASSVSGGAETQYF.

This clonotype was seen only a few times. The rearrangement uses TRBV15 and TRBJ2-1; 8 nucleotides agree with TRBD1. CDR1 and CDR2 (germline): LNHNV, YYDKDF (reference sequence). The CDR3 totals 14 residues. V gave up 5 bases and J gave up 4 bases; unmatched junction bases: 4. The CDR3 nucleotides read TGTGCCACCAGCTTTGACAGGGGATACAATGAGCAGTTCTTC. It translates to CATSFDRGYNEQFF. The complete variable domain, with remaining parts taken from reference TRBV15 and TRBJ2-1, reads DAMVIQNPRYQVTQFGKPVTLSCSQTLNHNVMYWYQQKSSQAPKLLFHYYDKDFNNEADTPDNFQSRRPNTSFCFLDIRSPGLGDTAMYLCATSFDRGYNEQFFGPGTRLTVL.

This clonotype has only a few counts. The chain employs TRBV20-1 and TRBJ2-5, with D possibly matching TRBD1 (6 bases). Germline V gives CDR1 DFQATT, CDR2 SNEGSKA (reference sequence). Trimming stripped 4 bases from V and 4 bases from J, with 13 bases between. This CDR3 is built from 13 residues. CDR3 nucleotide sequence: TGCAGTGCTACTGGCAGGGGAATAGAGACCCAGTACTTC. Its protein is CSATGRGIETQYF.

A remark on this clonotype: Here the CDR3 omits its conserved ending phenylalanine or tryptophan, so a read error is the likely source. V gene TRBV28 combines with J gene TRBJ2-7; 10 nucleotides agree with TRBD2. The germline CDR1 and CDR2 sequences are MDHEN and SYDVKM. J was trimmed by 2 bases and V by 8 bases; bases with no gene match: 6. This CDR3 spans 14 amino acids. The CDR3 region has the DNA TGTGCCAGCTCGACTAGCGGGTTAACCTACGAGCAGTACATC. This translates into CASSTSGLTYEQYI.

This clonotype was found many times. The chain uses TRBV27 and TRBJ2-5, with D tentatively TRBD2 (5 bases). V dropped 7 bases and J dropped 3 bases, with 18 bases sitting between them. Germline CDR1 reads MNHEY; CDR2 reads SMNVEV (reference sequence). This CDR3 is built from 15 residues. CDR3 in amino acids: CASKSTNFAEETQYF. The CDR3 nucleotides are TGTGCCAGCAAGTCGACTAATTTCGCGGAAGAGACCCAGTACTTC.